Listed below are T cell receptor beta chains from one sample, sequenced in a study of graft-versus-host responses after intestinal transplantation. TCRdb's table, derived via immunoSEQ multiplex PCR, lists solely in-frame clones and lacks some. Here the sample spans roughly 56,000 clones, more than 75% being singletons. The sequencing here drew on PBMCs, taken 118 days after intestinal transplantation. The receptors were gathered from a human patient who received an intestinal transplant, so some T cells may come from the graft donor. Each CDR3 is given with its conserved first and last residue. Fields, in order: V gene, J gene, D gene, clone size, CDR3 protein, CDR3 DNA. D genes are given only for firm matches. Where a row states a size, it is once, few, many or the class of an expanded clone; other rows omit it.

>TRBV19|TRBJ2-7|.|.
CASSMGLTYEQYF
TGTGCCAGTAGTATGGGACTGACCTACGAGCAGTACTTC
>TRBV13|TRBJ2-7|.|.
CASSLWGFHEQYF
TGTGCCAGCAGCTTATGGGGGTTTCACGAGCAGTACTTC
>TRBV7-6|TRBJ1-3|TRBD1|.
CASSLYTGVKGNTIYF
TGTGCCAGCAGCTTATACACAGGGGTGAAAGGAAACACCATATATTTT
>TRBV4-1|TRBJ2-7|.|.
CASSQVGRRNTYEQYF
TGCGCCAGCAGCCAAGTGGGTCGGAGGAACACCTACGAGCAGTACTTC
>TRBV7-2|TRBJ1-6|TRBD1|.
CASSVDRGYSPLHF
TGTGCCAGCAGCGTCGACAGGGGTTATTCACCCCTCCACTTT
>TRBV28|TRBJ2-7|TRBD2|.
CASTSGMSSYEQYF
TGTGCCAGCACTAGCGGAATGAGCTCCTACGAGCAGTACTTC
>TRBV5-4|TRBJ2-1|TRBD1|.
CASSYKTGTGTYNEQFF
TGTGCCAGCAGTTACAAGACCGGGACAGGGACCTACAATGAGCAGTTCTTC
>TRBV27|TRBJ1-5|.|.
CASSLRWGGNQPQHF
TGTGCCAGCAGTTTGAGGTGGGGGGGCAATCAGCCCCAGCATTTT
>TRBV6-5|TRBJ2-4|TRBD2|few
CASSGTSGAKNIQYF
TGTGCCAGCAGTGGGACTAGCGGAGCCAAAAACATTCAGTACTTC
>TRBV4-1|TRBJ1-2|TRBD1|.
CASSQSQLTLDRGRGNYGYTF
TGCGCCAGCAGCCAATCCCAGTTGACATTGGACAGGGGGCGCGGTAACTATGGCTACACCTTC
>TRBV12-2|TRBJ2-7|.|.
CASRSNRDRFYEQYF
TGTGCAAGTCGCTCTAACCGGGACAGGTTCTACGAGCAGTACTTC
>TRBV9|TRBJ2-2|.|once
CASSVEGRNTGELFF
TGTGCCAGCAGCGTAGAGGGGCGAAACACCGGGGAGCTGTTTTTT
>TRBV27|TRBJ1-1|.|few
CASSLSPNTEAFF
TGTGCCAGCAGTTTAAGTCCGAACACTGAAGCTTTCTTT
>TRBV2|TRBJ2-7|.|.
CASSEVTEQYF
TGTGCCAGCAGTGAAGTGACCGAGCAGTACTTC
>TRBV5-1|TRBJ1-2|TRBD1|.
CASSLEVGGHGYTF
TGCGCCAGCAGCTTGGAAGTAGGGGGCCATGGCTACACCTTC
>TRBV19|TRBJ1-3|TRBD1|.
CASTGDSWNTIYF
TGTGCCAGTACCGGGGACAGTTGGAACACCATATATTTT
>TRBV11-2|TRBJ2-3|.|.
CASSLGWRGPSTDTQYF
TGTGCCAGCAGCTTAGGTTGGAGGGGACCTAGCACAGATACGCAGTATTTT
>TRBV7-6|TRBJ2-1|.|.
CASSFGTRNNEQFF
TGTGCCAGCAGCTTCGGGACCCGTAACAATGAGCAGTTCTTC
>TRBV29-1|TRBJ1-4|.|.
CSVPSVRDEKLFF
TGCAGCGTCCCCTCGGTGAGGGATGAAAAACTGTTTTTT
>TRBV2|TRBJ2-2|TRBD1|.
CASSERTGGPSTGELFF
TGTGCCAGCAGTGAAAGGACAGGGGGCCCCAGCACCGGGGAGCTGTTTTTT
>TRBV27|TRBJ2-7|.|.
CASSLARALSEQYF
TGTGCCAGCAGTTTAGCACGAGCCTTGAGCGAGCAGTACTTC
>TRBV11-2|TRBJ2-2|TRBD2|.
CASSLPGSSGYTGELFF
TGTGCCAGCAGCCTACCCGGTTCTAGCGGGTACACCGGGGAGCTGTTTTTT
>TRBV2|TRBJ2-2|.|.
CASSGYTNTGELFF
TGTGCCAGCAGTGGGTATACGAACACCGGGGAGCTGTTTTTT
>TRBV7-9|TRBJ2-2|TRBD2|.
CATDLAGLANTGELFF
TGTGCAACAGACCTAGCGGGGTTAGCGAACACCGGGGAGCTGTTTTTT
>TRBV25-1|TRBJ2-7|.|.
CASSEGTTGRDEQYF
TGTGCCAGCAGTGAAGGGACGACAGGCAGGGACGAGCAGTACTTC
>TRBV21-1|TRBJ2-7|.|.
CASSKSGQEFIEQYF
TGTGCCAGCAGCAAATCGGGACAGGAGTTTATCGAGCAGTACTTC
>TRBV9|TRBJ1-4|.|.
CASSSLVGATNEKLFF
TGTGCCAGCAGCTCCCTCGTAGGAGCAACTAATGAAAAACTGTTTTTT
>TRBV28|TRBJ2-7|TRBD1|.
CASSFRDRGYEQYF
TGTGCCAGCAGTTTTCGGGACAGGGGCTACGAGCAGTACTTC
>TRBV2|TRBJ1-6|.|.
CASTTWDTNNSPLHF
TGTGCCAGCACAACTTGGGACACAAATAATTCACCCCTCCACTTT
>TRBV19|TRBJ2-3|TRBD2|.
CASRPHAGGREDTQYF
TGTGCCAGTAGACCCCATGCGGGGGGGCGTGAAGATACGCAGTATTTT
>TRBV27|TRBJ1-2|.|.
CASSFRGSGYGYTF
TGTGCCAGCAGTTTCCGGGGGTCGGGCTATGGCTACACCTTC
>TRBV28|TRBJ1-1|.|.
CASSYHREVEAFF
TGTGCCAGCAGTTATCACAGGGAAGTCGAAGCTTTCTTT
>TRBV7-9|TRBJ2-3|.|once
CASSLVESDTQYF
TGTGCCAGCAGCTTGGTGGAATCAGATACGCAGTATTTT
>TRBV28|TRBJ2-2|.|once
CASSAGPTGELFF
TGTGCCAGCAGTGCCGGCCCCACCGGGGAGCTGTTTTTT
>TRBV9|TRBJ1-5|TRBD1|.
CASSAGTGNQPQHF
TGTGCCAGCAGCGCCGGGACAGGGAATCAGCCCCAGCATTTT
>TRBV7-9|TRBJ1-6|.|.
CASSRNPGVSPLHF
TGTGCCAGCAGCCGTAACCCGGGGGTATCACCCCTCCACTTT
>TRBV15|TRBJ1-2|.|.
CATSRPGEHGYTF
TGTGCCACCAGCAGGCCCGGCGAGCATGGCTACACCTTC
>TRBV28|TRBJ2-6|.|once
CASSNYYLTQSRANVLTF
TGTGCCAGCAGTAACTACTATCTGACACAAAGTCGGGCCAACGTCCTGACTTTC
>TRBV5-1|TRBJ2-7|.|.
CASSLGPAGALEEQYF
TGCGCCAGCAGCTTGGGCCCGGCAGGGGCCCTCGAGGAGCAGTACTTC
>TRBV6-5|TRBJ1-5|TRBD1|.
CASSRRTGRGQPQHF
TGTGCCAGCAGTCGCCGGACAGGGCGCGGTCAGCCCCAGCATTTT
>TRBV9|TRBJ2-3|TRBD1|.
CASSPGTGWADTQYF
TGTGCCAGCAGTCCCGGGACAGGGTGGGCAGATACGCAGTATTTT
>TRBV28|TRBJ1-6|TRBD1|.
CASVTGGGSPLHF
TGTGCCAGCGTAACAGGGGGCGGTTCACCCCTCCACTTT
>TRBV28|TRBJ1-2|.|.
CATCSGRDYGYTF
TGTGCCACCTGCTCGGGCCGCGACTATGGCTACACCTTC
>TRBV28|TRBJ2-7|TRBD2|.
CASRQLAGGPYEQYF
TGTGCCAGCAGACAACTAGCGGGGGGGCCGTACGAGCAGTACTTC
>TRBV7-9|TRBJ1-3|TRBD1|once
CASSLTGQAGNTIYF
TGTGCCAGCAGCTTGACCGGACAGGCTGGAAACACCATATATTTT
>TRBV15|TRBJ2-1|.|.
CATSKGGGRSNEQFF
TGTGCCACCAGCAAAGGGGGAGGGCGGAGCAATGAGCAGTTCTTC